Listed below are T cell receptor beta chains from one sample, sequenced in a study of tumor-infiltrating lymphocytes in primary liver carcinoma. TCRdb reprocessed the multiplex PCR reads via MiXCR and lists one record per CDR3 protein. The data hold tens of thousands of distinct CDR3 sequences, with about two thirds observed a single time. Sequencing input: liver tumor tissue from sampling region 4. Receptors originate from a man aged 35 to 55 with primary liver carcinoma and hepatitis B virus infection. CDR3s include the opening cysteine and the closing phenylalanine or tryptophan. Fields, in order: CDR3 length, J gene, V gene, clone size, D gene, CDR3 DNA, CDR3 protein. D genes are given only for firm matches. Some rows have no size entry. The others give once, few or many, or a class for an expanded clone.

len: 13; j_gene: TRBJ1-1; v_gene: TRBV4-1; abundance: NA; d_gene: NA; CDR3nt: TGCGCCGGCAGCCTAGTTAGGGGTACTGAAGCTTTCTTT; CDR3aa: CAGSLVRGTEAFF
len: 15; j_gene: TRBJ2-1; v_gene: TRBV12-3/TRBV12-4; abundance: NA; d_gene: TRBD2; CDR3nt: TGTGCCAGCAGTCTTATGGGAGGGCCCGCAAACGAGCAGTTCTTC; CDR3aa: CASSLMGGPANEQFF
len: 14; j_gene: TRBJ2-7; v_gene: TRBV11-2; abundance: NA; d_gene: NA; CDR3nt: TGCGCCAGCAGCTTAACTGACACTGCCTACGAGCAGTGCTTC; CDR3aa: CASSLTDTAYEQCF
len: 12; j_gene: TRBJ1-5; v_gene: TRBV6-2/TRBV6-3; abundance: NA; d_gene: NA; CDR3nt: TGTGCCAGCAGTTTCCAGAGGCGAACCCAGCATTTT; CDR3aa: CASSFQRRTQHF
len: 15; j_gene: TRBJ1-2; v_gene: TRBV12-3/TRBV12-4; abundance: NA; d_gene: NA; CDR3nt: TGTGCCAGCAGAACGCGAGACTCGACCGGATGTGGCTACACCTTC; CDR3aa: CASRTRDSTGCGYTF
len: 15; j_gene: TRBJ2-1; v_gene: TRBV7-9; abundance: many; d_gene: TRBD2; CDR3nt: TGTGCCAGCAGCCCACCGGGACTAGCGGGAGTCGAGCAGTTCTTC; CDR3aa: CASSPPGLAGVEQFF
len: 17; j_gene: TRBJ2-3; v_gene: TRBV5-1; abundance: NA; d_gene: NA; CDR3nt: TGTGCCAGCATCCTGCCAGGGAGGATCGACGGCGCAGATACGCAGTATTTT; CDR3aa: CASILPGRIDGADTQYF
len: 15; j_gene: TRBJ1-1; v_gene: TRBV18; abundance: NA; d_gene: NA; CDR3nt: TGTGCCAGCTCTCCTTTCGGACAGACGAACACTGAAGCTATCTTT; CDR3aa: CASSPFGQTNTEAIF
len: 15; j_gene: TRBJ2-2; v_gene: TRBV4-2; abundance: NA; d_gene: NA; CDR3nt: TGTGCCAGCAGCTTCGCGGGGAGCAACACAGGGGAGCCGTTTTTT; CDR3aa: CASSFAGSNTGEPFF
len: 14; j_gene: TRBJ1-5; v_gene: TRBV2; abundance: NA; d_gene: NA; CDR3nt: TGTGCCAGCCGGGACATGTATAGCAATCAGCCCCAGCATTTT; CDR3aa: CASRDMYSNQPQHF
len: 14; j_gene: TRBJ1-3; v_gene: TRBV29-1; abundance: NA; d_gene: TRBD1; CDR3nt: TGCAGCGTCGGACAGGGGACCTCTGGAAACACCATATATTTT; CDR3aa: CSVGQGTSGNTIYF
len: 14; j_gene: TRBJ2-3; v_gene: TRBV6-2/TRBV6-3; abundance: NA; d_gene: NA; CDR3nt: TGTTCCAGCACCCTGGTGAAAGGGGATCAGCCCCAGTATTTT; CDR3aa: CSSTLVKGDQPQYF
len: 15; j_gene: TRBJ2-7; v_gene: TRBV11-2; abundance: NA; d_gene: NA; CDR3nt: TGTGCCAACAACTTAGATCTCGGGGCTATCTACGAGCAGTACTTC; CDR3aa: CANNLDLGAIYEQYF
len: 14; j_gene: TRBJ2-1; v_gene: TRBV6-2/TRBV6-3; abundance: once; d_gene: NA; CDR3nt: TGTGCCGGCAGTTTGCCCGATTCATACAATGAGCAGTTCTTC; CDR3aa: CAGSLPDSYNEQFF
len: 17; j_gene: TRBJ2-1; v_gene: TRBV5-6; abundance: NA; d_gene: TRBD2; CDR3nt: TGTGCCAGCAGCTTGGTGGCTAGCGGCAGATCCTATAATGAGCAGTTCTTC; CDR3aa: CASSLVASGRSYNEQFF
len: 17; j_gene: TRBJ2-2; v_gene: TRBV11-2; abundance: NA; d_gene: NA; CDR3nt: TGTGCCAGTAGCTTAACATTAGGAGGGGTGAACACCGGGGAGCTGTTTTTC; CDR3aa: CASSLTLGGVNTGELFF
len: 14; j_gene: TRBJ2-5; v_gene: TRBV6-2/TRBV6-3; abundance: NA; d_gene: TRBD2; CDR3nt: TGTGTCAGCAACCTGCGGGGGGCTAAAGAGACCCAGTATTTC; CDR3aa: CVSNLRGAKETQYF
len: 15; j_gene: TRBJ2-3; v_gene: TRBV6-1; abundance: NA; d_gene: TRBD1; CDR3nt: TGTGCCAGCAGTGATGGGACAGTGGTGGCAGGTACGCAGTATTTT; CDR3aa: CASSDGTVVAGTQYF
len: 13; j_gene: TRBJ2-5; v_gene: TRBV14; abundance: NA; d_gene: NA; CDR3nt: TGTGCCAGCATCTGCACCGGGACTCGCGTTCCTTACTTC; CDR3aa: CASICTGTRVPYF
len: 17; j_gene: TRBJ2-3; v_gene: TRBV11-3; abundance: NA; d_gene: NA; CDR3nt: TGTGCCAGTAGCTTCTCCTCCAGGGGCCTAGGGGGGGATACGCAGTATTTT; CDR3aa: CASSFSSRGLGGDTQYF
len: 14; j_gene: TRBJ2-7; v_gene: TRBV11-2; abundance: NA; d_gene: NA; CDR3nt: TGTCCCAGCAGCTTAGCCGACGGAGCCTACGAGCAGTACTTC; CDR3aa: CPSSLADGAYEQYF
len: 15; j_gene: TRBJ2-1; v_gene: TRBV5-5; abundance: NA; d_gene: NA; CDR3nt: TGTGCCAGCAGCTTGGATGGGAGAACCTACAATGAGCTGTTCTTC; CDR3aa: CASSLDGRTYNELFF
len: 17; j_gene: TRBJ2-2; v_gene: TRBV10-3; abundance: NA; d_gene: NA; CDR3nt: TGTGCTACCAGTGAGTTCGGAGCCGGGCCAGACACCGGGGAGCTGTTTTTT; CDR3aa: CATSEFGAGPDTGELFF
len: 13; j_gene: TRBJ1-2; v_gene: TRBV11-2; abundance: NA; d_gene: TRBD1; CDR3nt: TGTGCCGGCAGCTTGGACAGGGGCTATGGCTACACCTTT; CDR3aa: CAGSLDRGYGYTF
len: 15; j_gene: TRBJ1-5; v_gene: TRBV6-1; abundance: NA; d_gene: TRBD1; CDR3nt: TGTGCCAGCAGTGATCCGGGACAGGGGAATGAGCCCCGGCATTTT; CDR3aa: CASSDPGQGNEPRHF
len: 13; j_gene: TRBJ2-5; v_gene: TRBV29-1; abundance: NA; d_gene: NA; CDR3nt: TGTAGCGGACTCACCATGGGGATGGAGACCCAGTACTTC; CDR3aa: CSGLTMGMETQYF
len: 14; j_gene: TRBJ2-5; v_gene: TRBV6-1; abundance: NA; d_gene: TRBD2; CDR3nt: TGTGCCGGCAGTTATGGACTAGTCCAAGAGACCCAGCACTTC; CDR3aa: CAGSYGLVQETQHF
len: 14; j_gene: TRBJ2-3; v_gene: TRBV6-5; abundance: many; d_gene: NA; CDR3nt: TGTGCCAGCAGATGGGACTTTAGCACAGATACGCAGTATTTT; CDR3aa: CASRWDFSTDTQYF
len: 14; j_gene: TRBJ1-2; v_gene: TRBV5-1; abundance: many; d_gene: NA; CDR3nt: TGCGCCAGCAGCTTGGATAGGGTGGGCGGCGGCTACACCTTC; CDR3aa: CASSLDRVGGGYTF
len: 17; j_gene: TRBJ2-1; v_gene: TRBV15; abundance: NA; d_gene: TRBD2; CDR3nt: TGTGACACCAGCAGAGATCCGGGACTAGCCCGTCACAATGAGCAGTTCTTC; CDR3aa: CDTSRDPGLARHNEQFF
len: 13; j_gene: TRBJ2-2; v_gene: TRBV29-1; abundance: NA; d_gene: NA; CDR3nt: TGCATCGGCCGGACCGCTAACACAGGGGAGCTGTTTTTT; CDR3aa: CIGRTANTGELFF
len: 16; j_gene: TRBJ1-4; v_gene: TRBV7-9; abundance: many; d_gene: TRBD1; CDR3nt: TGTGCCAGCAGCCCACTTAAGACAGGGGAATTCGAAAAACTGTTTTTT; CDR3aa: CASSPLKTGEFEKLFF
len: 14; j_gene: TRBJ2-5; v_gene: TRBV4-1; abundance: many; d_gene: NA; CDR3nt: TGCGCCAGCAGCCAAGAACCTGGAGGAGAGACCCAGTACTTC; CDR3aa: CASSQEPGGETQYF
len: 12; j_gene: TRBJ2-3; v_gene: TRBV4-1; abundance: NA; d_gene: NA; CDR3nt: TGCGCCAGCAGCCTGGACACCTGGATGCAGTATTTT; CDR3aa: CASSLDTWMQYF
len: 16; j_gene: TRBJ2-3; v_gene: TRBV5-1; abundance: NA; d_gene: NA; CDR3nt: TGCGCCAGCAGCTTGAACGGCCGCACTAGCACAGATATGCAATATTTT; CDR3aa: CASSLNGRTSTDMQYF
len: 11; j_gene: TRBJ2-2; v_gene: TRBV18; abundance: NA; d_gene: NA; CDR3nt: TGTGCCAGCTCCGACACCGGGGACCTGTTTTTT; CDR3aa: CASSDTGDLFF
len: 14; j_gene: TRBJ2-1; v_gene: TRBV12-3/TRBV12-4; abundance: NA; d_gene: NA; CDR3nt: TGTGCCAGCATTCTGAGTAGCGGAGTCAATGATCAGTTCTTC; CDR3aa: CASILSSGVNDQFF
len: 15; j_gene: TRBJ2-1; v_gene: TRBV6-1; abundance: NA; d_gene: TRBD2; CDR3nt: TGTGCCGGCAGGGAAGTAGCGGGAGCTGGCAATGAGCAGTTCTTC; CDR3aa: CAGREVAGAGNEQFF
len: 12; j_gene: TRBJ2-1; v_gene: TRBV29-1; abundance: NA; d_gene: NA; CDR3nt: TGTAGCGCGGTGAGGGGGAACAATGACCAGTTCTTC; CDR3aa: CSAVRGNNDQFF
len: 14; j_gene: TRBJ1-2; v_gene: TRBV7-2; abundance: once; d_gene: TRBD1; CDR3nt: TGTGCCAGCAGCTTCGGGACAGGGAGGCCTGGCTACACCTTC; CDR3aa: CASSFGTGRPGYTF
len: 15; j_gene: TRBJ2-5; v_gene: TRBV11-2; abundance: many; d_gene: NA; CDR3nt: TGTACCAGCAGCCCCGTCGGGCTTGTCCCAGAGACCCAGTACTTC; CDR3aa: CTSSPVGLVPETQYF
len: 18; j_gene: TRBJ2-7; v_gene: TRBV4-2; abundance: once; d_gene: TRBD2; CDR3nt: TGTGTCAGCAGTGGGAAACCGGGACTAGCGGGAGGGCCACACGGGCAGTACTTC; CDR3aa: CVSSGKPGLAGGPHGQYF
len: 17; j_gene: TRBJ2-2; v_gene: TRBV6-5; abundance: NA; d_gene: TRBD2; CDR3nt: TGTGCTAGCAGCCCGGCCCCACTAGCGGGAGTCCCCGGGGAGCTGTTTTTT; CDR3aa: CASSPAPLAGVPGELFF
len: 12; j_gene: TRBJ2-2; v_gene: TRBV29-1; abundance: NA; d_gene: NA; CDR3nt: TGCAGCGTTTCAACATACACCGGGGAGCTGTTTTTT; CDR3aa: CSVSTYTGELFF
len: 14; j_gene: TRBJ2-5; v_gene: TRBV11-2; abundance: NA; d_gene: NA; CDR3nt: TGTGCCAGCAGCCTAGTGGCAGGGATGGAGACCTGGTACTTC; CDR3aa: CASSLVAGMETWYF
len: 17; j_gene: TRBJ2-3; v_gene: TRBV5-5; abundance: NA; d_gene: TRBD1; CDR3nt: TGTACCAGCAGCTTGCTTCAGGGGGTGGTACGCACAGATACGCAGTATTTT; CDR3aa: CTSSLLQGVVRTDTQYF
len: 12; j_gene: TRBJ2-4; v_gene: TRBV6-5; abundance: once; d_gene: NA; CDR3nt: TGTGCCAGCAGTCACCTGACAGGCGAGGAGTACTTC; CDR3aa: CASSHLTGEEYF
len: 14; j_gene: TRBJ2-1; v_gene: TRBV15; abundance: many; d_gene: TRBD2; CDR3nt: TGTGCCACCAGCAGAGGAGCGGGAGACAATGAGCAGTTCTTC; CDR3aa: CATSRGAGDNEQFF
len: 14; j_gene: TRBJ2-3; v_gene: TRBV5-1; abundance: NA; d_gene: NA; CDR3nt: TGCGCCAGCAGCCTGGGTATGGATCCAGATATGCAGTATTTT; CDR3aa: CASSLGMDPDMQYF
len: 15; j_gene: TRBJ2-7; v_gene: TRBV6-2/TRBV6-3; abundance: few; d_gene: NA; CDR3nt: TGTGCCAGCAGCCGGCAGACCAGCGGGCACTACGAGCAGTACTTC; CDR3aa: CASSRQTSGHYEQYF